Presented here are 11 T cell receptor beta chains from one specimen sequenced in a study of T-cell memory formation after mild COVID-19. TCRdb independently ran MiXCR on the 5' RACE reads; one entry per CDR3 protein. Of about 320,000 distinct CDR3 sequences in the sample, roughly an eighth were seen once. The sequenced sample consisted of PBMCs or a T cell subset sorted from them (not recorded which). All receptors derive from a man younger than 30 who had mild COVID-19 (a few samples of this study predate the infection). Cell type and time point are not known.

The chain carries TRBV6-1 and TRBJ2-5, with 7 bases aligning to TRBD1. J lost 4 bases, V lost 6 bases, and 5 bases had no gene match. The CDR3 runs 13 residues. The germline CDR1 and CDR2 sequences are MNHNS and SASEGT. The CDR3 region is CASRTGIGETQYF. In DNA form, the CDR3 reads TGTGCCAGCAGGACAGGGATCGGAGAGACCCAGTACTTC.

This clonotype was picked up a small number of times. V gene TRBV28 combines with J gene TRBJ1-2; tentative D call: TRBD1 (6 bases). V shed 8 bases and J shed 9 bases, with 22 bases lying between them. The CDR3 contains 14 residues. Per germline, CDR1 MDHEN and CDR2 SYDVKM. CDR3 nucleotides: TGTGCCAGCGGGTCGTGGGCAGGGGCATTTCGCTACACCTTC. Translating gives CASGSWAGAFRYTF.

This clonotype has more than one count but fewer than ten. The rearrangement links TRBV12-3 or TRBV12-4 to TRBJ2-1, with 8 bases that match TRBD1. The V segment lost 4 bases and the J segment 3 bases; nucleotides outside the gene matches: 5. The CDR3 spans 15 residues. CDR3 amino acids: CASSSQGAGYNEQFF. Here the CDR3 DNA reads TGTGCCAGCAGTTCTCAGGGGGCAGGCTACAATGAGCAGTTCTTC.

The rearrangement uses TRBV4-3 and TRBJ1-2, with 9 bases aligning to TRBD1. V lost 4 bases to trimming and J lost 4 bases; unmatched junction nucleotides: 7. The CDR3 extends over 15 amino acids. CDR1 and CDR2 (germline): LGHNA, YSLEER. CDR3 residues: CASSPEQGAVYGYTF. In DNA form, the CDR3 reads TGCGCCAGCAGCCCGGAACAGGGGGCCGTCTATGGCTACACCTTC.

The chain recombines TRBV5-1 with TRBJ1-2; possible D gene TRBD1, 6 bases. The CDR3 has 13 amino acids. The germline V gene has CDR1 SGHRS and CDR2 YFSETQ. With 3 bases removed from V and 8 bases from J, the gap between germline ends came to 14 bases. CDR3 nucleotides: TGCGCCAGCAGCTCCGCACAGGGTCTGGGCTACACCTTC. This encodes CASSSAQGLGYTF.

V usage is TRBV5-1 and J usage is TRBJ2-3, with 11 bases identical to TRBD2. The germline V gene has CDR1 SGHRS and CDR2 YFSETQ. J lost 1 base, V lost 5 bases, and 9 bases had no gene match. This CDR3 has 17 amino acids. CDR3 residues: CASRRLAGGLGTDTQYF. Here the CDR3 DNA reads TGCGCCAGCAGAAGGTTAGCGGGGGGGCTGGGCACAGATACGCAGTATTTT.

This clonotype was detected only a few times. The rearrangement joins TRBV28 to TRBJ2-3; the D is unclear. The CDR3 consists of 12 residues. V was trimmed by 3 bases and J by 4 bases, leaving 5 bases between them. Germline CDR1 and CDR2: MDHEN and SYDVKM. The CDR3 nucleotides read TGTGCCAGCAGTTTGTACGCAGATACGCAGTATTTT. As protein: CASSLYADTQYF.

This chain links TRBV5-1 with TRBJ1-2; the match to TRBD1 covers 7 bases. J gave up 4 bases and V 4 bases, and 10 bases lay outside the gene matches. The CDR3 consists of 15 residues. CDR1 and CDR2 (germline): SGHRS, YFSETQ. CDR3 in amino acids: CASSPTRGSSYGYTF. CDR3 coding DNA: TGCGCCAGCAGCCCCACCAGGGGGTCCTCCTATGGCTACACCTTC.

This clonotype was counted between two and nine times. This chain joins TRBV5-1 and TRBJ1-2, with 8 bases that match TRBD1. V dropped 0 bases and J dropped 2; count of bases not matched to a gene: 12. From germline, CDR1 is SGHRS and CDR2 YFSETQ. The CDR3 contains 18 residues. CDR3 amino acids: CASSLVQGLGQGNYGYTF. DNA of the CDR3: TGCGCCAGCAGCTTGGTGCAAGGATTAGGACAGGGAAACTATGGCTACACCTTC.

The genes are TRBV10-3 and TRBJ1-6, with a possible D match to TRBD1 (6 bases). From germline, CDR1 is ENHRY and CDR2 SYGVKD. The CDR3 extends over 16 amino acids. Trimming removed 3 bases from V and 11 bases from J, with 20 bases in between. The CDR3 reads CAISEAGQSRRTPLHF. CDR3 nucleotides: TGTGCCATCAGTGAAGCAGGACAGTCAAGGAGGACACCCCTCCACTTT.

The rearrangement joins TRBV20-1 to TRBJ1-4; a possible D gene is TRBD1 (6 bases). Germline CDR1 is DFQATT and CDR2 is SNEGSKA (reference sequence). The V and J ends lost 3 bases and 1 base respectively, with 21 bases between them. The CDR3 runs 18 residues. Here the CDR3 DNA reads TGCAGTGCTAGGGGGGCCCAGGGAGCTAGGTTAACTAATGAAAAACTGTTTTTT. Translation gives CSARGAQGARLTNEKLFF.